One sample yielded the 22 T cell receptor beta chains listed below, sequenced in a study of monozygotic twins with inflammatory bowel disease. TCRdb re-called the 5' RACE reads, yielding one record per CDR3 amino acid sequence without DNA. The sample spans more than 85,000 distinct CDR3 sequences; the ten largest clones claim around 12%. Sequencing was done on a sample of blood. The receptors stem from a human donor with ulcerative colitis or Crohn's disease, or a healthy co-twin of an affected twin (not recorded which).

V and J are TRBV12-3 or TRBV12-4 and TRBJ1-5; TCRdb calls TRBD1, which cannot be checked without DNA. The CDR3 is made up of 14 amino acids. The CDR3 loop is CASGYRGNNQPQHF.

The chain carries TRBV29-1 and TRBJ1-1; the TRBD1 assignment by TCRdb is unverifiable without DNA. Germline assignment: CDR1 SQVTM and CDR2 ANQGSEA. This CDR3 comprises 13 residues. The CDR3 loop reads CRAQDSGGTEAFF. Variable domain in full (rest from reference TRBV29-1 and TRBJ1-1): SAVISQKPSRDICQRGTSLTIQCQVDSQVTMMFWYRQQPGQSLTLIATANQGSEATYESGFVIDKFPISRPNLTFSTLTVSNMSPEDSSIYLCRAQDSGGTEAFFGQGTRLTVV.

This sequence joins TRBV5-1 and TRBJ1-1. CDR3 length equals 12 residues. CDR1 SGHRS and CDR2 YFSETQ come from the germline V gene. CDR3 residues: CASSLEGTEAFF. Using reference TRBV5-1 and TRBJ1-1 for the parts outside the CDR3, the full variable domain is KAGVTQTPRYLIKTRGQQVTLSCSPISGHRSVSWYQQTPGQGLQFLFEYFSETQRNKGNFPGRFSGRQFSNSRSEMNVSTLELGDSALYLCASSLEGTEAFFGQGTRLTVV.

The chain links TRBV12-3 or TRBV12-4 to TRBJ2-1; TCRdb returns TRBD2, unconfirmable since there is no DNA. The CDR3 has 16 amino acids. CDR3 loop: CASSEVAVAGGPVGFF.

The rearrangement links TRBV7-9 to TRBJ2-7. The length of the CDR3 is 11 residues. Germline CDR1 and CDR2: SEHNR and FQNEAQ (reference sequence). CDR3 region: CASSFTREQYF.

The chain employs TRBV7-3 and TRBJ2-7; TCRdb returns TRBD1, unconfirmable since there is no DNA. This CDR3 is built from 14 residues. Per germline, CDR1 SGHTA and CDR2 FQGTGA. CDR3 sequence: CASSVSGTEYEQYF.

The V and J genes are TRBV7-2 and TRBJ2-1; TCRdb indicates TRBD2, and absent DNA this call remains unverified. The CDR3 extends over 14 amino acids. The V gene's germline CDR1 is SGHTA and CDR2 FQGNSA. The CDR3: CASSLGPLAYEQFF.

The chain recombines TRBV7-9 with TRBJ2-7; the TCRdb call, TRBD2, lacks DNA for checking. This CDR3 is built from 17 residues. CDR1 SEHNR and CDR2 FQNEAQ come from the germline V gene (reference sequence). This CDR3 reads CASSLGVGREWTYEQYF.

The V and J genes are TRBV12-3 or TRBV12-4 and TRBJ2-3; the D gene TCRdb calls, TRBD1, cannot be checked with no DNA. CDR3 length: 16 residues. This CDR3 reads CASSQGTVRVTDTQYF.

V gene TRBV12-3 or TRBV12-4 combines with J gene TRBJ1-1; TCRdb names TRBD1, which stays unverified in the absence of DNA. CDR3 length equals 16 residues. CDR3 region: CASSFNGGRGNTEAFF.

V gene TRBV28 combines with J gene TRBJ2-7; TCRdb calls TRBD1, which cannot be checked without DNA. This CDR3 spans 15 amino acids. CDR1 is MDHEN, CDR2 SYDVKM, per germline. The CDR3 loop reads CASSKDRGLSYEQYF.

The chain links TRBV5-1 to TRBJ1-5; TCRdb calls TRBD1, which cannot be checked without DNA. The CDR3 has 14 amino acids. Germline V gives CDR1 SGHRS, CDR2 YFSETQ. CDR3 sequence reads: CASRPGYGNQPQHF.

The rearrangement uses TRBV5-6 and TRBJ2-7; absent DNA, TCRdb's TRBD2 call cannot be checked. Germline V lookup: CDR1 SGHDT, CDR2 YYEEEE. This CDR3 contains 15 residues. The CDR3 sequence is CASSLTSGRVYEQYF.

The genes are TRBV12-3 or TRBV12-4 and TRBJ1-1; TCRdb picks TRBD1, but there is no DNA to check that call. There are 14 residues in the CDR3. CDR3 in amino acids: CASSFRGGRTEAFF.

The chain combines TRBV7-2 with TRBJ2-3; TCRdb proposes TRBD2, but this gene call is untestable without DNA. Germline V CDR1 and CDR2: SGHTA, FQGNSA. The CDR3 spans 14 residues. This chain's CDR3 is CASSSILALESQYF.

The chain is built from TRBV27 and TRBJ2-2; with no DNA, the TCRdb D assignment of TRBD1 cannot be verified. Germline V gene lookup returns CDR1 MNHEY and CDR2 SMNVEV (reference sequence). There are 17 residues in the CDR3. CDR3: CASSLLLGRGLGGELFF.

The chain uses TRBV20-1 and TRBJ2-7; TCRdb selects TRBD1, and the lack of DNA leaves this call unchecked. The germline CDR1 and CDR2 sequences are DFQATT and SNEGSKA (reference sequence). This CDR3 contains 14 residues. The CDR3 loop is CSAPTGTGGFEQYF.

The rearrangement uses TRBV27 and TRBJ2-7; TCRdb gives TRBD1 as the D gene, but with no DNA this cannot be confirmed. Germline V CDR1 and CDR2: MNHEY, SMNVEV (reference sequence). This CDR3 has 13 residues. The CDR3 reads CASTPLGGYEQYF.

The chain is built from TRBV20-1 and TRBJ2-7; the D call of TRBD1 rests on TCRdb alone, since no DNA is present to check it. The CDR3 is made up of 11 amino acids. Germline CDR1 DFQATT, CDR2 SNEGSKA (reference sequence). The CDR3 reads CTPADSYEQYF.

The V and J genes are TRBV5-6 and TRBJ2-2. Germline V CDR1 and CDR2: SGHDT, YYEEEE. There are 15 residues in the CDR3. Here the CDR3 reads CASSLGSGSTGELFF. The whole variable domain, remainder taken from reference TRBV5-6 and TRBJ2-2, is DAGVTQSPTHLIKTRGQQVTLRCSPKSGHDTVSWYQQALGQGPQFIFQYYEEEERQRGNFPDRFSGHQFPNYSSELNVNALLLGDSALYLCASSLGSGSTGELFFGEGSRLTVL.

The chain carries TRBV10-3 and TRBJ1-4; TCRdb proposes TRBD1, but this gene call is untestable without DNA. This CDR3 has 14 amino acids. In germline, CDR1 is ENHRY, CDR2 SYGVKD. The CDR3 reads CAISGGGGEEKLFF.

V is TRBV29-1 and J is TRBJ2-2; TCRdb's D call of TRBD1 is untestable without DNA. This CDR3 is 15 amino acids long. Per the germline V gene, CDR1 is SQVTM and CDR2 is ANQGSEA. Here the CDR3 reads CSVEVSGGRTGELFF.